This TCR beta chain derives from a study of spatial heterogeneity in lung cancer. This CDR3 contains 15 residues. Trimming removed 2 bases at V and 6 bases at J, with 11 bases between. The germline V gene encodes CDR1 SEHNR and CDR2 FQNEAQ (reference sequence). The table lists this clonotype with many counts. TCRdb redid the calling of the 5' RACE reads with MiXCR, one entry per CDR3 protein. This sample has about 23,000 distinct CDR3 sequences, with 4% to 5% found just once. Time point specified: sample taken at primary tumor resection. Unsorted whole RNA of tumor, nontumor lung or frozen PBMC was sequenced. A total of under 80 untreated early-stage non-small cell lung cancer patients served as donors.

The TCR sequence derives from a male donor with early-stage non-small cell lung cancer. The V call is TRBV7-9, the J call TRBJ1-6, with TRBD1 as a possible D gene (5 bases). The source material was PBMCs, sampled at surgery. This chain's CDR3 is CASSLPDGTNSPLHF. For the CDR3, the DNA is TGTGCCAGCAGCTTACCGGACGGGACTAATTCACCCCTCCACTTT.